A single sample gave rise to the 14 T cell receptor beta chains below, sequenced in a study of T cell clonality in common variable immunodeficiency. TCRdb keeps only in-frame clones here, not all; method: immunoSEQ multiplex PCR. Altogether 50,000 to 60,000 clones were found in the sample, and no singletons occur. The sequenced sample was peripheral blood mononuclear cells. These TCRs come from a person between 18 and 75 years old in good health.

This clone was detected ten times or more. The CDR3 end lies 3 residues beyond the end of the read and is filled in from the germline J gene. This rearrangement joins TRBV23-1 to TRBJ2-1; 9 nucleotides match TRBD2. TRBV23-1 is treated as an ORF (open reading frame) with a function not yet certain. The CDR3 is made up of 21 amino acids. V was clipped by 0 bases and J by 0 bases; unmatched bases: 15. CDR3 bases read: TGCGCCAGCAGTCAATCGCGCGGGGGGGCCCAAAACTGGAGCTCCTACAATGAG. Translated, it gives CASSQSRGGAQNWSSYNE. The CDR3 in full is CASSQSRGGAQNWSSYNEQFF.

This clone was counted at least ten times. The read falls 3 residues short of the CDR3 end, and the missing part is taken from the germline J gene. The V and J genes are TRBV19 and TRBJ2-3; TRBD1 is a possible D gene (5 bases). Germline V gene sequence: CDR1 LNHDA, CDR2 SQIVND (reference sequence). V lost 5 bases and J 7 bases, leaving 10 bases between the germline ends. This CDR3 comprises 12 residues. The CDR3 bases that were read are TGTGCCAGTAGTGATAGGGGTCATACG. It translates to CASSDRGHT. The full CDR3 is CASSDRGHTQYF.

The sample holds a few counts of this clone. The CDR3 is cut off 3 residues early in the read; its end comes from the germline J gene. The chain combines TRBV2 with TRBJ1-2; no reliable D call. In germline, CDR1 is SNHLY, CDR2 FYNNEI. CDR3 size: 13 residues. The DNA read from the CDR3 is TGTGCCAGCTGTTCCGTTAGAGAGGGCGGC. It translates to CASCSVREGG. The full CDR3 protein reads CASCSVREGGYTF.

This clone has at least ten counts. This chain's CDR3 is CASSPIGGADTQYF. Incomplete CDR3 DNA: TGTGCCAGCAGCCCTATAGGAGGGGCAGATACG. This chain connects TRBV13 to TRBJ2-3; tentative D call: TRBD2 (6 bases). The read finishes 3 residues shy of the CDR3 end, and the germline J gene is used to complete it. The CDR3 contains 14 residues. The V gene lost 5 bases and the J gene lost 4 bases, with 13 bases spanning the gap. Germline loops: CDR1 PRHDT, CDR2 FYEKMQ (reference sequence).

This clone was recorded many times. Sequencing ends 3 residues short of the CDR3 end; the germline J gene provides the rest. The chain uses TRBV29-1 and TRBJ2-1; weak D call: TRBD1 (5 bases). The CDR3 length is 13 residues. Germline assignment: CDR1 SQVTM and CDR2 ANQGSEA. Trimming removed 6 bases at V and 3 bases at J, with 12 bases between. The sequenced CDR3 bases are TGCAGCGTGCGGCAGGGCTACTACAATGAG. It translates to CSVRQGYYNE. The entire CDR3 is CSVRQGYYNEQFF.

With respect to this clone: The CDR3 end falls 3 residues outside the read, so it is completed with the germline J gene. This chain connects TRBV18 to TRBJ2-7; 10 nucleotides line up with TRBD2. Germline CDR1 KGHSH, CDR2 LQKENI. The length of the CDR3 is 16 residues. Trimming removed 2 bases from V and 1 base from J; junction bases left unmatched: 5. This chain's CDR3 is CASSPFETSGSYEQYF. Partial CDR3 DNA: TGTGCCAGCTCACCATTTGAGACTAGCGGGTCCTACGAG.

This clone has more than one count but fewer than ten. With the read ending 3 residues before the CDR3 end, the germline J gene is used to fill in that end. The genes are TRBV7-9 and TRBJ2-3, with D possibly matching TRBD2 (6 bases). There are 13 residues in the CDR3. V was clipped by 3 bases and J by 3 bases, with 7 bases between them. From germline, CDR1 is SEHNR and CDR2 FQNEAQ (reference sequence). The CDR3 reads CASSFGGTDTQYF. The covered CDR3 bases are TGTGCCAGCAGCTTTGGGGGGACAGATACG.

There are a few counts of this clone. The CDR3 end lies 3 residues beyond the end of the read and is filled in from the germline J gene. The chain joins TRBV5-1 to TRBJ2-7; D is uncertain. In germline, CDR1 is SGHRS, CDR2 YFSETQ. With 0 bases removed from V and 0 bases from J, the gap between germline ends came to 7 bases. The CDR3 extends over 14 amino acids. The CDR3 sequence: CASSLDPSSYEQYF. CDR3 DNA (partial): TGCGCCAGCAGCTTGGATCCTAGCTCCTACGAG.

This clone was seen at least ten times. The read comes to an end 3 residues before the CDR3 does, leaving the germline J gene to fill in the end. The V gene is TRBV7-3, the J gene TRBJ2-1; 9 nucleotides align to TRBD2. Trimming removed 5 bases from V and 5 bases from J; junction bases left unmatched: 7. CDR1 SGHTA and CDR2 FQGTGA come from the germline V gene. The CDR3 runs 15 residues. Incomplete CDR3 DNA: TGTGCCAGCAGCCTCCGCGGGGGGGCCAACAATGAG. Translating it yields CASSLRGGANNE. The complete CDR3 reads CASSLRGGANNEQFF.

Comment on this clone: The read terminates 3 residues ahead of where the CDR3 ends, so the germline J gene completes it. The J gene is TRBJ1-2, the V gene TRBV6-4, with 7 positions matching TRBD1. V was clipped by 3 bases and J by 0 bases; unmatched bases: 4. The CDR3 loop spans 15 amino acids. Per the germline V gene, CDR1 is MRHNA and CDR2 is SNTAGT. CDR3 amino acids: CASSDHRGANYGYTF. CDR3 bases read: TGTGCCAGCAGTGATCACAGGGGCGCTAACTATGGC.

In its sample, this clone was seen many times. The CDR3 goes on 3 residues after the read ends, and that part is filled in from the germline J gene. The chain carries TRBV7-2 and TRBJ2-3; TRBD2 might be the D (6 bases). V was pared by 7 bases and J by 1 base, with 15 bases between. CDR3 length: 15 residues. Germline CDR1 SGHTA, CDR2 FQGNSA. The covered CDR3 bases are TGTGCCAGCACCTTGGGACTTTCGGGCACAGATACG. As protein: CASTLGLSGTDT. The whole CDR3 protein reads CASTLGLSGTDTQYF.

The sample holds many counts of this clone. The observed sequence ends 3 residues before the CDR3 terminus, with the missing tail filled in from the germline J gene. V gene TRBV6-1 combines with J gene TRBJ2-3, with 8 bases aligning to TRBD2. This CDR3 has 16 residues. CDR1 MNHNS and CDR2 SASEGT come from the germline V gene. Trimming took 2 bases from V and 1 from J; bases not matched to a gene: 5. The DNA read from the CDR3 is TGTGCCAGCAGTGAATATGGTAGCGGGGGCACAGATACG. Translated, it gives CASSEYGSGGTDT. The whole CDR3 sequence is CASSEYGSGGTDTQYF.

This clone was seen repeatedly, ten times or more. The read ends 3 residues before the CDR3 terminus; that terminus is restored from the germline J gene. The rearrangement uses TRBV5-1 and TRBJ2-6; 7 nucleotides match TRBD1. Germline CDR1 and CDR2: SGHRS and YFSETQ. The CDR3 runs to 18 residues. Trimming removed 3 bases from V and 1 base from J; junction bases left unmatched: 10. CDR3 sequence reads: CASSYPGQKGSGANVLTF. Incomplete CDR3 DNA: TGCGCCAGCAGCTATCCGGGACAGAAAGGATCTGGGGCCAACGTC.

This clone was seen at least ten times. The CDR3 goes on 3 residues after the read ends, and that part is filled in from the germline J gene. The genes are TRBV5-1 and TRBJ1-1, with a possible D match to TRBD1 (5 bases). CDR1 is SGHRS and CDR2 is YFSETQ in the germline V gene. With 7 bases removed from V and 0 bases from J, the gap between germline ends came to 19 bases. The CDR3 is 16 residues long. The sequenced CDR3 bases are TGCGCCAGCGGGGTGACAGCCTCACTCATGAACACTGAA. It encodes CASGVTASLMNTE. The whole CDR3 sequence is CASGVTASLMNTEAFF.